These 32 T cell receptor beta chains originate from one sample sequenced in a study of blood T cell repertoires in COVID-19. Only in-frame clones appear in the TCRdb table, and some are missing; sequencing was by immunoSEQ multiplex PCR. The sample has 140,000 to 150,000 clones, approximately 84% seen once. Sequenced sample: peripheral blood. The source of these receptors is a woman aged 55-69 years with acute or convalescent COVID-19.

The chain joins TRBV25-1 to TRBJ2-7; a possible D gene is TRBD2 (5 bases). The CDR3 length is 14 residues. CDR1 and CDR2 from the germline V gene are MGHDK and SYGVNS. V gave up 2 bases and J gave up 7 bases, with 15 bases separating them. Written as DNA, the CDR3 is TGTGCCAGCAGTGAACGGCCCCTTTCGGGAGAGCAGTACTTC. Encoded protein: CASSERPLSGEQYF.

This clone came up a few times. The rearrangement links TRBV28 to TRBJ2-5; TRBD2 matches 7 bases. The CDR3 length is 15 residues. J gave up 2 bases and V 4 bases, and 7 bases lay outside the gene matches. CDR1 is MDHEN and CDR2 is SYDVKM in the germline V gene. CDR3 coding DNA: TGTGCCAGCAGTTCTCACCGGACTAGACAAGAGACCCAGTACTTC. Encoded protein: CASSSHRTRQETQYF. Using reference TRBV28 and TRBJ2-5 for the parts outside the CDR3, the full variable domain is DVKVTQSSRYLVKRTGEKVFLECVQDMDHENMFWYRQDPGLGLRLIYFSYDVKMKEKGDIPEGYSVSREKKERFSLILESASTNQTSMYLCASSSHRTRQETQYFGPGTRLLVL.

The chain carries TRBV30 and TRBJ1-2; D ambiguous. Trimming took off 0 bases at V and 2 bases at J, with 10 bases between the two ends. The CDR3 sequence is 14 residues long. Germline V gene sequence: CDR1 GTSNPN, CDR2 SVGIG (reference sequence). In DNA, the CDR3 is TGTGCCTGGAGTGTAATGAGGGCCAACTATGGCTACACCTTC. Translating gives CAWSVMRANYGYTF.

The V call is TRBV4-2, the J call TRBJ1-2; no firm D call. The CDR3 consists of 14 residues. V gave up 0 bases and J gave up 8 bases, with 13 bases separating them. Germline-derived CDR1 and CDR2 are LGHNA and YNFKEQ. This CDR3 is CASSQDLWADGYTF. CDR3 nucleotides: TGTGCCAGCAGCCAAGATTTATGGGCTGACGGCTACACCTTC.

The chain uses TRBV28 and TRBJ2-1; 8 bases line up with TRBD2. The CDR3 extends over 18 amino acids. CDR1 MDHEN and CDR2 SYDVKM come from the germline V gene. V shed 3 bases and J 1 base; nucleotides not matched to a gene: 11. The CDR3 spells CASSFYMGTRMSYNEQFF. The CDR3 DNA reads as TGTGCCAGCAGTTTTTATATGGGGACTAGGATGTCCTACAATGAGCAGTTCTTC.

This chain links TRBV6-5 with TRBJ1-1; no clear D. This CDR3 is built from 13 residues. CDR1 MNHEY and CDR2 SVGAGI come from the germline V gene. V gave up 6 bases and J gave up 0 bases, with 8 bases separating them. CDR3 amino acids: CASSATVNTEAFF. The CDR3 DNA sequence: TGTGCCAGCAGCGCCACAGTGAACACTGAAGCTTTCTTT.

The rearrangement joins TRBV28 to TRBJ2-7; 8 bases map to TRBD2. The CDR3 sequence is 18 residues long. The germline CDR1 and CDR2 sequences are MDHEN and SYDVKM. The J segment lost 5 bases and the V segment lost 3 bases, leaving 18 bases of the junction unmatched. CDR3 loop: CASSFDELSGGRGDEQYF. DNA of the CDR3: TGTGCCAGCAGTTTCGACGAATTATCGGGGGGGCGCGGCGACGAGCAGTACTTC.

This clone was seen a single time. The V and J genes are TRBV6-5 and TRBJ2-1; D is perhaps TRBD1 (6 bases). Trimming took off 7 bases at V and 5 bases at J, with 12 bases between the two ends. The CDR3 is 13 amino acids. The germline CDR1 and CDR2 sequences are MNHEY and SVGAGI. CDR3 in DNA: TGTGCCAGCAAGGACAGAGATAACAATGAGCAGTTCTTC. Its protein product is CASKDRDNNEQFF.

This clone was seen a single time. The chain uses TRBV9 and TRBJ1-2; D not certain. The CDR3 covers 13 residues. V lost 6 bases, J lost 0 bases, and 9 bases lay in between. CDR1 is SGDLS, CDR2 YYNGEE, per germline. Written as DNA, the CDR3 is TGTGCCAGCACCGAGGGAGCTAACTATGGCTACACCTTC. Its protein is CASTEGANYGYTF.

The chain is built from TRBV7-9 and TRBJ2-3, with TRBD2 matching over 10 bases. From germline, CDR1 is SEHNR and CDR2 FQNEAQ (reference sequence). CDR3 length: 18 residues. J gave up 0 bases and V 2 bases, and 8 bases lay outside the gene matches. The CDR3 protein is CASSLPRRLAGSTDTQYF. CDR3 nucleotides: TGTGCCAGCAGCTTACCCCGACGACTAGCGGGTAGCACAGATACGCAGTATTTT.

The chain combines TRBV18 with TRBJ2-1; 7 nucleotides line up with TRBD1. The CDR3 loop spans 18 amino acids. Germline-derived CDR1 and CDR2 are KGHSH and LQKENI. V was pared by 6 bases and J by 0 bases, with 14 bases of the junction left unmatched. CDR3 coding DNA: TGTGCCAGCTCCTTTTTATATGAAGGGGGCAGCTCCTACAATGAGCAGTTCTTC. The encoded protein is CASSFLYEGGSSYNEQFF.

CDR3 nucleotides: TGTGCCTGGAGTGTACTGCAGGGCATGAACACTGAAGCTTTCTTT. It yields the protein CAWSVLQGMNTEAFF. This sequence joins TRBV30 and TRBJ1-1; a weak D match, TRBD1 (5 bases). CDR3 length: 15 amino acids. Germline assignment: CDR1 GTSNPN and CDR2 SVGIG (reference sequence). V lost 0 bases to trimming and J lost 0 bases, with 11 bases between them.

The rearrangement uses TRBV5-1 and TRBJ2-7; 12 nucleotides line up with TRBD2. The CDR3 extends over 15 amino acids. The V gene end was trimmed by 4 bases and the J gene end by 3 bases; junction bases not matched to a gene: 5. The germline gives CDR1 SGHRS, CDR2 YFSETQ. In DNA form, the CDR3 reads TGCGCCAGCAGCCAAGGACTAGCGGGGAACTACGAGCAGTACTTC. This gives the protein CASSQGLAGNYEQYF.

J is TRBJ2-1 and V is TRBV25-1; TRBD2 is a possible D gene (5 bases). This CDR3 region has 13 residues. The germline V gene has CDR1 MGHDK and CDR2 SYGVNS. The ends were cut back, 1 base at V and 8 bases at J, with 9 bases in the middle. The CDR3: CASSELASDEQFF. CDR3 DNA sequence: TGTGCCAGCAGTGAATTAGCGTCGGATGAGCAGTTCTTC.

This chain uses TRBV6-5 with TRBJ1-6; 10 bases align to TRBD1. Per the germline V gene, CDR1 is MNHEY and CDR2 is SVGAGI. The V and J ends lost 6 bases and 7 bases, in that order; junction bases with no gene match: 6. The CDR3 is 15 residues long. The CDR3 is CASRIDRGRNSPLHF. CDR3 nucleotides: TGTGCCAGCAGGATCGACAGGGGGCGAAATTCACCCCTCCACTTT.

This clone was detected only a few times. The V call is TRBV5-6, the J call TRBJ2-1; TRBD2 is a possible D gene (6 bases). The V and J ends lost 6 bases and 5 bases respectively, with 15 bases between them. Germline-derived CDR1 and CDR2 are SGHDT and YYEEEE. CDR3 length: 14 amino acids. This CDR3 reads CASIHPGGHNEQFF. The CDR3, as DNA: TGTGCCAGCATCCACCCCGGGGGACACAATGAGCAGTTCTTC.

The rearrangement joins TRBV6-5 to TRBJ1-2, with TRBD1 matching 7 bases. CDR3 length: 13 amino acids. V lost 7 bases, J lost 7 bases, and 9 bases stayed unmatched. CDR1 and CDR2 from the germline V gene are MNHEY and SVGAGI. CDR3 in DNA: TGTGCCAGCACCCTAGACAGGGTGGGTGGCTACACCTTC. Its protein is CASTLDRVGGYTF.

This clone was seen just once. The rearrangement links TRBV9 to TRBJ2-1, with a tentative D call TRBD1 (6 bases). V shed 2 bases and J shed 5 bases, with 11 bases lying between them. The CDR3 spans 14 residues. CDR1 and CDR2 (germline): SGDLS, YYNGEE. CDR3 in DNA: TGTGCCAGCAGCGTCGGGACAAGTAACAATGAGCAGTTCTTC. Translated: CASSVGTSNNEQFF.

At least ten counts were recorded for this clone. The chain recombines TRBV5-5 with TRBJ2-3; D gene unclear. There are 14 residues in the CDR3. Germline CDR1 is SGHKS and CDR2 is YYEKEE (reference sequence). The V and J ends lost 0 bases and 1 base respectively, with 6 bases between them. This CDR3 reads CASSLGFGTDTQYF. DNA for the CDR3: TGTGCCAGCAGCTTGGGTTTCGGCACAGATACGCAGTATTTT.

This clone appeared a few times. This chain connects TRBV11-2 to TRBJ1-5, with 7 bases fitting TRBD1. Germline loops: CDR1 SGHAT, CDR2 FQNNGV. This CDR3 comprises 15 residues. V trimming: 5 bases; J trimming: 7 bases; junction bases outside the gene matches: 11. CDR3: CASSAVTGHGQPQHF. DNA for the CDR3: TGTGCCAGCAGCGCCGTGACAGGGCATGGCCAGCCCCAGCATTTT.

The rearrangement uses TRBV5-4 and TRBJ2-1, with D hard to call. Germline values: CDR1 SGHNT, CDR2 YYREEE (reference sequence). Between the trimmed V and J ends, which lost 0 bases and 0 bases, there was a span of 10 bases. The CDR3 is made up of 16 amino acids. CDR3 DNA: TGTGCCAGCAGCTTGGGATTTACGAGCTCCTACAATGAGCAGTTCTTC. Its translation is CASSLGFTSSYNEQFF.

The genes are TRBV19 and TRBJ2-2, with 9 bases fitting TRBD1. V shed 5 bases and J 4 bases; nucleotides not matched to a gene: 5. The CDR3 sequence is 15 residues long. The germline gives CDR1 LNHDA, CDR2 SQIVND (reference sequence). The CDR3 nucleotides are TGTGCCAGTAGTGTGGGGACAGGGCGCACCGGGGAGCTGTTTTTT. Amino acids: CASSVGTGRTGELFF.

CDR3 nucleotide sequence: TGTGCCAGCAGCATTGGGACTAACTCCTACGAGCAGTACTTC. Its translation: CASSIGTNSYEQYF. The chain links TRBV9 to TRBJ2-7; the match to TRBD2 covers 7 bases. The V and J ends lost 4 bases and 0 bases, in that order; junction bases with no gene match: 4. Per the germline V gene, CDR1 is SGDLS and CDR2 is YYNGEE. This CDR3 contains 14 residues. Together with reference TRBV9 and TRBJ2-7, the CDR3 gives the full variable domain: DSGVTQTPKHLITATGQRVTLRCSPRSGDLSVYWYQQSLDQGLQFLIQYYNGEERAKGNILERFSAQQFPDLHSELNLSSLELGDSALYFCASSIGTNSYEQYFGPGTRLTVT.

V is TRBV10-3 and J is TRBJ1-4; maybe TRBD1 (5 bases). CDR1 and CDR2 from the germline V gene are ENHRY and SYGVKD. Trimming pared 0 bases from V and 8 bases from J, leaving 13 bases between. The CDR3 runs 15 residues. The CDR3 DNA is TGTGCCATCAGTGAGTCAGGAGGGGTTGGGGAAAAACTGTTTTTT. Its protein is CAISESGGVGEKLFF.

This sequence joins TRBV27 and TRBJ2-3, with 7 bases lining up with TRBD1. J was trimmed by 2 bases and V by 6 bases; bases with no gene match: 8. Germline CDR1 is MNHEY and CDR2 is SMNVEV (reference sequence). The CDR3 totals 15 residues. The CDR3 is CASSRTGVNTDTQYF. The DNA of the CDR3 is TGTGCCAGCAGCCGAACAGGGGTTAACACAGATACGCAGTATTTT.

V gene TRBV4-1 combines with J gene TRBJ2-7, with 11 bases aligning to TRBD1. The CDR3 has 13 residues. The junction had 3 bases not matched to a gene; V was cut back by 0 bases and J by 11 bases. Per germline, CDR1 MGHRA and CDR2 YSYEKL. The DNA of the CDR3 is TGCGCCAGCAGCCAAGATGGGACAGGGGGAAAGTACTTC. It codes for CASSQDGTGGKYF.

The gene calls are TRBV5-5 and TRBJ1-6; D not resolved. Trimming pared 2 bases from V and 0 bases from J, leaving 9 bases between. CDR1 is SGHKS and CDR2 is YYEKEE in the germline V gene (reference sequence). This CDR3 contains 16 residues. CDR3 DNA sequence: TGTGCCAGCAGCTTTGGTGAGGGCTCCTATAATTCACCCCTCCACTTT. This translates into CASSFGEGSYNSPLHF.

CDR3 in amino acids: CASSPMGGRDYGYTF. CDR3 in DNA: TGCGCCAGCAGCCCAATGGGGGGGAGGGACTATGGCTACACCTTC. The V and J genes are TRBV4-1 and TRBJ1-2; tentatively, D is TRBD1 (5 bases). The CDR3 runs 15 residues. Trimming stripped 4 bases from V and 3 bases from J, with 15 bases between. From germline, CDR1 is MGHRA and CDR2 YSYEKL.

The chain's CDR3 is CASNNTGREQYF. CDR3 sequence (DNA): TGTGCCAGTAACAATACAGGGCGCGAGCAGTACTTC. The chain is built from TRBV10-3 and TRBJ2-7; a possible D gene is TRBD1 (6 bases). This CDR3 has 12 amino acids. V was cut by 10 bases and J by 6 bases, with 16 bases left in between. Germline V gives CDR1 ENHRY, CDR2 SYGVKD.

The rearrangement joins TRBV27 to TRBJ2-1; D may be TRBD2 (7 bases). Germline lookup yields CDR1 MNHEY and CDR2 SMNVEV (reference sequence). V was trimmed by 8 bases and J by 10 bases, leaving 12 bases between them. The length of the CDR3 is 11 residues. CDR3 nucleotide sequence: TGTGCCAGCGGGGGGGCCCGGGAGCAGTTCTTC. Amino acid sequence: CASGGAREQFF.

This clone was seen a few times. The rearrangement links TRBV7-2 to TRBJ2-1; tentatively, D is TRBD1 (5 bases). This CDR3 comprises 15 residues. CDR1 and CDR2 (germline): SGHTA, FQGNSA. Trimming removed 1 base at V and 10 bases at J, with 17 bases between. For the CDR3, the DNA is TGTGCCAGCAGCTTAGACCGAGACAGAACAAACGAGCAGTTCTTC. This encodes CASSLDRDRTNEQFF.

This chain joins TRBV28 and TRBJ2-1, with D possibly TRBD2 on 6 matching bases. This CDR3 is 14 amino acids long. Germline V gives CDR1 MDHEN, CDR2 SYDVKM. V lost 3 bases, J lost 7 bases, and 13 bases lay in between. The CDR3 DNA follows: TGTGCCAGCAGTTTTTGGGGGACTGGGAATGAGCAGTTCTTC. Translating it yields CASSFWGTGNEQFF.